This is a list of T cell receptor beta chains from one sample in a study of blood T cell repertoires in COVID-19. TCRdb's copy holds only in-frame clones and misses some; the assay was immunoSEQ multiplex PCR. The sample includes 250,000 or so clones, roughly 90% of them seen just once. The source material was peripheral blood. The receptors stem from a woman aged 55-75 years with COVID-19, enrolled during active disease. The CDR3 runs from the conserved cysteine through the conserved F or W. A D gene is named only where the DNA matches it firmly. The listing skips clone size in some rows; elsewhere it reads once, few, many or a size class.

TRBD1,TRBJ2-1,TRBV7-9,NA,TGTGCCAGCAGTCGGGGACAGGTTGGGGACAATGAGCAGTTCTTC,CASSRGQVGDNEQFF
NA,TRBJ1-3,TRBV18,NA,TGTGCCAGCTCTAGTAGCCCTGGAAACACCATATATTTT,CASSSSPGNTIYF
TRBD2,TRBJ2-3,TRBV7-9,NA,TGTGCCAGCAGCTTACAAGCGGGGGGGGGCACAGATACGCAGTATTTT,CASSLQAGGGTDTQYF
TRBD1,TRBJ2-1,TRBV7-2,NA,TGTGCCAGCAGCTTAGGGACAGGGGGCTATGAGCAGTTCTTC,CASSLGTGGYEQFF
NA,TRBJ2-7,TRBV5-1,once,TGCGCCAGCAGCCCAATGACAGTCCAAAGCTCCTACGAGCAGTACTTC,CASSPMTVQSSYEQYF
NA,TRBJ2-5,TRBV7-9,once,TGTGCCAGCAGCTTAAATGTGATCGGTGCGGAGACCCAGTACTTC,CASSLNVIGAETQYF
NA,TRBJ1-5,TRBV2,NA,TGTGCCAGCGAATTATCGGGGGGCAATCAGCCCCAGCATTTT,CASELSGGNQPQHF
NA,TRBJ2-7,TRBV7-2,NA,TGTGCCAGCAGCTGGGCGACAGGCCCCTACGAGCAGTACTTC,CASSWATGPYEQYF
NA,TRBJ2-7,TRBV9,few,TGTGCCAGCAGCGTAGATCTAGGCAGGGCCTACGAGCAGTACTTC,CASSVDLGRAYEQYF
TRBD1,TRBJ1-6,TRBV4-3,NA,TGCGCCAGCAGCCGGGACAGAGGTTCACCCCTCCACTTT,CASSRDRGSPLHF
TRBD2,TRBJ2-1,TRBV15,NA,TGTGCCACCAGCAGGGAAGCGGGGGGGGAGTTCTTC,CATSREAGGEFF
TRBD1,TRBJ1-1,TRBV9,NA,TGTGCCAGCAGCGTATTGTCAGGGGGCAACACTGAAGCTTTCTTT,CASSVLSGGNTEAFF
TRBD2,TRBJ2-3,TRBV4-3,NA,TGCGCCAGCAGCCAAGATCTGAACGGGGGGTTCCCGGGTGGTACGCAGTATTTT,CASSQDLNGGFPGGTQYF
TRBD2,TRBJ2-2,TRBV27,NA,TGTGCCAGCAGTTTAATCCGGGGCGGGAGCGGGGAGCTGTTTTTT,CASSLIRGGSGELFF
NA,TRBJ1-5,TRBV27,NA,TGTGCCAGCAGTTTGAGGTCCGAAAGCAATCAGCCCCAGCATTTT,CASSLRSESNQPQHF
TRBD1,TRBJ2-7,TRBV6-5,NA,TGTGCCAGCAGTACAGGGGGCTCGTACGAGCAGTACTTC,CASSTGGSYEQYF
NA,TRBJ1-2,TRBV3-1/TRBV3-2,NA,TGTGCCAGCAGCCAAGTGGGGCAGCTAAACTATGGCTACACCTTC,CASSQVGQLNYGYTF
TRBD1,TRBJ1-2,TRBV11-2,NA,TGTGCCAGCAGCTCCGGGACAGGGAGGGATGGCTACACCTTC,CASSSGTGRDGYTF
TRBD1,TRBJ2-1,TRBV11-2,NA,TGTGCCAGCAGCTTATTCCCCGAACAGGGGACTGAGCAGTTCTTC,CASSLFPEQGTEQFF
NA,TRBJ2-7,TRBV15,NA,TGTGCCACCGGACAGAACTACGAGCAGTACTTC,CATGQNYEQYF
NA,TRBJ1-1,TRBV21-1,NA,TGTGCCAGCAGCAAAGACCTCCCTTTGACTAGTTACACTGAAGCTTTCTTT,CASSKDLPLTSYTEAFF
NA,TRBJ2-3,TRBV20-1,NA,TGCAGTGCTAGAGTAGCAGATACGCAGTATTTT,CSARVADTQYF
NA,TRBJ2-3,TRBV28,NA,TGTGCCAGCAGTTATCAGGGTGCATCAGATACGCAGTATTTT,CASSYQGASDTQYF
NA,TRBJ1-5,TRBV7-9,few,TGTGCCAGCAGCTACCAAACAGGGATCGGTCAGCCCCAGCATTTT,CASSYQTGIGQPQHF
NA,TRBJ2-4,TRBV2,NA,TGTGCCAGTTCCGACAGGAACATTCAGTACTTC,CASSDRNIQYF
TRBD1,TRBJ1-5,TRBV7-9,once,TGTGCCAGCAGCTTTTCCGGGACAGGGGGCGGTCAGCCCCAGCATTTT,CASSFSGTGGGQPQHF
TRBD1,TRBJ1-5,TRBV2,NA,TGTGCCAGCGTAGGGACAGGGGGACGCAATCAGCCCCAGCATTTT,CASVGTGGRNQPQHF
TRBD1,TRBJ1-5,TRBV5-6,NA,TGTGCCAGCAGCATGAGTCCAGGGGGGCGGCCCCAGCATTTT,CASSMSPGGRPQHF
TRBD1,TRBJ1-5,TRBV7-2,NA,TGTGCCAGCAGCCGCTCGGGACAGGGCTCTCAGCCCCAGCATTTT,CASSRSGQGSQPQHF
TRBD1,TRBJ1-6,TRBV19,NA,TGTGCCAGTAGTATAGGGACAGGGAATTCACCCCTCCACTTT,CASSIGTGNSPLHF
TRBD1,TRBJ1-5,TRBV20-1,NA,TGCAGTGCTAGTGGGGGGACAGGGGAAGGTCAGCCCCAGCATTTT,CSASGGTGEGQPQHF
TRBD2,TRBJ2-1,TRBV10-3,NA,TGTGCCATCAGTGAGTCTTCCACCCGGGGGGGGCAGGTTGAGCAGTTCTTC,CAISESSTRGGQVEQFF
TRBD1,TRBJ1-4,TRBV6-4,once,TGTGCCAGCTCCGAAGGGACAGGTCATGAAAAACTGTTTTTT,CASSEGTGHEKLFF
TRBD1,TRBJ2-5,TRBV6-1,NA,TGTGCCAGCAGTGACCTCCAGGGGGTACGAGAGACCCAGTACTTC,CASSDLQGVRETQYF
TRBD2,TRBJ2-3,TRBV4-3,NA,TGCGCCAGCAGCCGGACAGCGGGGGGGCTCACAGATACGCAGTATTTT,CASSRTAGGLTDTQYF
TRBD1,TRBJ2-5,TRBV6-2/TRBV6-3,NA,TGTGCCAGCAGTCTTGGGACAGGGGGCTCTGTACGAGAGACCCAGTACTTC,CASSLGTGGSVRETQYF
NA,TRBJ1-6,TRBV15,NA,TGTGCCACCAGCACCAGCTCCTATAATTCACCCCTCCACTTT,CATSTSSYNSPLHF
NA,TRBJ1-2,TRBV20-1,NA,TGCAGTGCTAGTTCCAGGGGTGTCTATGGCTACACCTTC,CSASSRGVYGYTF
TRBD2,TRBJ2-4,TRBV18,NA,TGTGCCAGCTCACAAGTAGGACTAGCGGGCGTAGCCAAAAACATTCAGTACTTC,CASSQVGLAGVAKNIQYF
NA,TRBJ2-2,TRBV4-2,NA,TGTGCCAGCAGCCAGTTCGAGAGCGCCCCCAACACCGGGGAGCTGTTTTTT,CASSQFESAPNTGELFF
TRBD1,TRBJ2-3,TRBV7-8,NA,TGTGCCAGCAGCTTAGTGACAGGGCGAGCCACAGATACGCAGTATTTT,CASSLVTGRATDTQYF
TRBD1,TRBJ1-2,TRBV7-8,NA,TGTGCCAGCAGCCCCGGACAGGGTACCGGCTACACCTTC,CASSPGQGTGYTF
TRBD1,TRBJ1-1,TRBV4-3,NA,TGCGCCAGCAGCCAAGGCCCGGGACAGGGGTTATTCACTGAAGCTTTCTTT,CASSQGPGQGLFTEAFF
TRBD1,TRBJ2-2,TRBV6-5,NA,TGTGCCAGCAGAGGACAGGGGGCGGTCACCGGGGAGCTGTTTTTT,CASRGQGAVTGELFF
NA,TRBJ1-2,TRBV25-1,NA,TGTGCCAGCAGCCGACAGCCCTATGGCTACACCTTC,CASSRQPYGYTF
TRBD1,TRBJ1-2,TRBV15,NA,TGTGCCACCAGAACGTTGGGACAGGGGTATGGCTACACCTTC,CATRTLGQGYGYTF
NA,TRBJ1-5,TRBV28,NA,TGTGCCAGCAGCCGACAGCATGGGGATCAGCCCCAGCATTTT,CASSRQHGDQPQHF
TRBD1,TRBJ2-1,TRBV2,NA,TGTGCCAGCAGCGCCGGGACAGCATCCTACAATGAGCAGTTCTTC,CASSAGTASYNEQFF
TRBD1,TRBJ2-3,TRBV9,NA,TGTGCCAGCAGCGTAGCACGGACAGGGGGGACAGATACGCAGTATTTT,CASSVARTGGTDTQYF
NA,TRBJ1-2,TRBV4-2,NA,TGTGCCAGCAGCCAAGACTCCGGCTTTCAGGGAGGTGGCTACACCTTC,CASSQDSGFQGGGYTF
NA,TRBJ1-3,TRBV9,NA,TGTGCCAGCAGCGTAGGCTACGGGGTATCCTCCTCTGGAAACACCATATATTTT,CASSVGYGVSSSGNTIYF
NA,TRBJ1-6,TRBV7-2,NA,TGTGCCAGCAGCTTAGGTCCGAATTCACCCCTCCACTTT,CASSLGPNSPLHF
TRBD2,TRBJ2-7,TRBV6-5,few,TGTGCCAGCAGTCCCCGGGGGGTCTCCTACGAGCAGTACTTC,CASSPRGVSYEQYF
NA,TRBJ1-1,TRBV9,NA,TGTGCCAGCAGCGTTGATCGGTCCCCCACTGAAGCTTTCTTT,CASSVDRSPTEAFF
NA,TRBJ2-7,TRBV19,NA,TGTGCCAGTAGTGCCCTGACGGGCTACGAGCAGTACTTC,CASSALTGYEQYF